The source of this T cell receptor (beta chain) is a study of T-cell reconstitution after alpha-beta-depleted transplantation in children. This CDR3 contains 13 residues. CDR1 SGHRS and CDR2 YFSETQ come from the germline V gene. V lost 2 bases, J lost 2 bases, and 8 bases lay in between. In its sample, this clonotype was seen many times. Researchers prepared the TCRbeta library using unique molecular identifiers, the study reports. TCRdb itself ran the PCR reads through MiXCR, one entry per CDR3 protein. The repertoire holds 250,000 to 300,000 distinct CDR3 sequences, about 9.9% seen once, with about 25% in the top ten.

The chain is built from TRBV5-1 and TRBJ2-7; D is perhaps TRBD2 (5 bases). This clonotype was obtained from a male patient between 2 and 9 years old who had a stem cell transplant for chronic granulomatous disease, so the T cells may come from the graft donor. The sequencing used peripheral blood, collected 180 days after TCRalphabeta/CD19-depleted stem cell transplant. The CDR3 nucleotides read TGCGCCAGCAGCTTATTGGGAGCCTACGAGCAGTACTTC. Translated, it gives CASSLLGAYEQYF.